The clone carrying this T cell receptor beta chain has at least ten counts. Its antigen is not known. This CDR3 is built from 12 residues. Germline-derived CDR1 and CDR2 are SGHTA and FQGNSA. V was shortened by 5 bases and J by 8 bases, with 9 bases between the two germline ends. These data belong to a study of T-cell memory formation after mild COVID-19. Study-level points and caveats: Clones contracting over day 15 to 85 were CD4/CD8 balanced, with later expanders leaning CD4+.

TCRdb reanalysed the 5' RACE reads using MiXCR and keeps one entry per CDR3 protein. The top ten hold approximately 23% of the sample, which has a few hundred thousand distinct CDR3 sequences, about 17% seen once. Sequencing was performed on PBMCs or a T cell subset sorted from them (not recorded which). The source of this sequence is a man aged 18 to 29 who had mild COVID-19 (a few samples of this study predate the infection). Cell type and time point are not known. This chain connects TRBV7-2 to TRBJ2-2; a possible D gene is TRBD1 (5 bases). The CDR3 region is CASSRHRGELFF. DNA of the CDR3: TGTGCCAGCAGCCGCCACAGGGGGGAGCTGTTTTTT.